This T cell receptor beta chain was sequenced for a study of T cell changes during pregnancy in multiple sclerosis. Clones were sequenced by immunoSEQ multiplex PCR, and TCRdb holds only the in-frame ones, with some missing. The sample has approximately 110,000 clones, approximately 90% seen once. The CDR3 consists of 15 residues. J lost 1 base, V lost 4 bases, and 3 bases had no gene match. Germline V gives CDR1 SGHRS, CDR2 YFSETQ. The chain recombines TRBV5-1 with TRBJ1-4, with 8 bases matching TRBD1. This specimen consisted of peripheral blood, obtained in the third trimester of pregnancy. The sequence was collected from a female donor with multiple sclerosis, enrolled in a pregnancy study. CDR3 sequence: CASSPGQGTNEKLFF. In nucleotides, the CDR3 is TGCGCCAGCAGCCCCGGACAGGGAACTAATGAAAAACTGTTTTTT.